The entry that follows covers one TCR beta chain sequence. One junction end does not reproduce the germline sequence, and a read error may be involved. Study processing details: Estimation of nucleated cell counts was performed using reference gene primer amplification. Sequencing used immunoSEQ multiplex PCR; TCRdb keeps in-frame clones, though not all of them. V and J calls and clone size are copied from that table; D and trimming were computed from the DNA. The top ten hold about 17% of the sample, which has roughly 82,000 clones, around 82% seen once. Germline CDR1 SEHNR, CDR2 FQNEAQ (reference sequence). CDR3 length equals 11 residues. The data stem from a study of blood T cell repertoires in COVID-19. Study-level information: The origin of the acute and convalescent COVID-19 samples was the United States, Italy and Spain. T cells, B-cell-depleted T cells, or PBMCs supplied cDNA or gDNA.

The sequenced sample consisted of peripheral blood. The receptor comes from a woman between 55 and 75 years old with acute or convalescent COVID-19. V and J are TRBV7-9 and TRBJ2-1, with D perhaps TRBD2 (6 bases). The CDR3 reads CASSSTGTPLF. DNA for the CDR3: TGTGCCAGCAGCTCGACGGGGACTCCTCTCTTC.